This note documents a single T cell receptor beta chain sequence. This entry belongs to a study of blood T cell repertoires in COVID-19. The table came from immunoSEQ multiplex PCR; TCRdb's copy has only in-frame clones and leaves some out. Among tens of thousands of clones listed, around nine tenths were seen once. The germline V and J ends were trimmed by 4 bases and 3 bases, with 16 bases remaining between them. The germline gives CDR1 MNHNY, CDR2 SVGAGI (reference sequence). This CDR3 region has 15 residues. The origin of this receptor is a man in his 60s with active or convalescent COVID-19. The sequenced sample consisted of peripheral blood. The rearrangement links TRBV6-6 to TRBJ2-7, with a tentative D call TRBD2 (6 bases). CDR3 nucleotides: TGTGCCAGCAGTTTTGGGGACGGGGGAATCTACGAGCAGTACTTC. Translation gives CASSFGDGGIYEQYF.